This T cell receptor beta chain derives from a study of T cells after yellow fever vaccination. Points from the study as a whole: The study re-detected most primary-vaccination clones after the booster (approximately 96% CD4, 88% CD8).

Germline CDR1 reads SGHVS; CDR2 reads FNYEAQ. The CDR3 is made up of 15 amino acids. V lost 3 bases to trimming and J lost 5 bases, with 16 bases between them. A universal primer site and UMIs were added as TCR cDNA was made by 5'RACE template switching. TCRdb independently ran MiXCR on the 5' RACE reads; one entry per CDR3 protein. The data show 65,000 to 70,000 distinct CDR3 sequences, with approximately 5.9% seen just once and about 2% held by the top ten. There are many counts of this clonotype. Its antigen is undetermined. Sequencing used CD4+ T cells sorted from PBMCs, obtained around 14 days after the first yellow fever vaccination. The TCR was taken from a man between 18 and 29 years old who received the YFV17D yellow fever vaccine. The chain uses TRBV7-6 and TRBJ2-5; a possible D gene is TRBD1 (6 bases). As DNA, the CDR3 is TGTGCCAGCAGCTTCGGGACACTCGGTAGGGAGACCCAGTACTTC. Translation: CASSFGTLGRETQYF.